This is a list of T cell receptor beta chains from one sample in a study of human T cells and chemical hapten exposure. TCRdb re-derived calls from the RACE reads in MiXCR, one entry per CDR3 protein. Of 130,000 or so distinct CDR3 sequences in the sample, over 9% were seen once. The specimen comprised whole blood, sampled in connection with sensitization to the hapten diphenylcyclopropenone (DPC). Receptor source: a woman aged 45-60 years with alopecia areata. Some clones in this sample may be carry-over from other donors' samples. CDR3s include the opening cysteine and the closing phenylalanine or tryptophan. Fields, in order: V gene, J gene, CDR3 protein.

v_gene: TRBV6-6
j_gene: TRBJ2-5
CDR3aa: CASSYSPETQYF

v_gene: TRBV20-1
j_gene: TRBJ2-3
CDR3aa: CSATKHGTQVPDTQYF

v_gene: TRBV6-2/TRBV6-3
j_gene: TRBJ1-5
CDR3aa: CASANNQPQHF

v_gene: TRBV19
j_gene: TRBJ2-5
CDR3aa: CASRTGGTQYF

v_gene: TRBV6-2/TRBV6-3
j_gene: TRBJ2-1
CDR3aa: CASSYPGSPDNEQFF

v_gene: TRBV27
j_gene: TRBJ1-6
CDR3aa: CASSFVGSYNSPLHF

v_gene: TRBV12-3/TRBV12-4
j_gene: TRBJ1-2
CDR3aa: CASSLDRLYGYTF

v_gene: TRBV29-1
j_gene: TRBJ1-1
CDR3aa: CSVVQGADTEAFF

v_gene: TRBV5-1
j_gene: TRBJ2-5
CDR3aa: CASSLGQLAGAQETQYF

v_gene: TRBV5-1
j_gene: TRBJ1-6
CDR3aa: CASSPGPGSGGNSPLHF

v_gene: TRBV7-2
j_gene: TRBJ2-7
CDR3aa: CASSLHRVSYEQYF

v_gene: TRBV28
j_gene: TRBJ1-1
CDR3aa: CASSPWGEGDTEAFF

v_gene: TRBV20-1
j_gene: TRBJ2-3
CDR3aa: CSASGSFGDTQYF

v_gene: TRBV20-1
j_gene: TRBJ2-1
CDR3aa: CSLPGGSGGSSYNEQFF

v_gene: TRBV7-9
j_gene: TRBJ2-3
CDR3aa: CASSSLLGSAGGLPDTQYF

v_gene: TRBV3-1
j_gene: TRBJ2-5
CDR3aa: CASSQDTGQGRETQYF

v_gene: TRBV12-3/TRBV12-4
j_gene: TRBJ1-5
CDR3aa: CASRLDRSQHF

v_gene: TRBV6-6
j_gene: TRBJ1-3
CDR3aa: CASSYSWTVGNTIYF

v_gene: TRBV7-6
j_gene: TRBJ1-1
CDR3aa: CASSSRRIRGIDTEAFF

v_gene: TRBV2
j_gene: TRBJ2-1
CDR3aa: CACRGYEQFF

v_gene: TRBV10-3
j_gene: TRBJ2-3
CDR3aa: CAISEILSDTQYF

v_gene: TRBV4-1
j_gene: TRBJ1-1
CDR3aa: CASSQGQRNTEAFF

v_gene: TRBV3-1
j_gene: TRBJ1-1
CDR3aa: CASSRWNTEAFF